Given below is one TCR beta chain in context. What it binds is not known. The source of the sample is a study of cytomegalovirus exposure and HLA in healthy donors. Study-wide results and limits: Several V segments, TRBV6-2 and TRBV6-3 among them, could not be told apart and were dropped. Follow-up analysis seemed to connect common viral pathogens with several of the most significant clusters identified. Later analysis identified a missense DCLRE1C variant that was linked to TCR beta V- and J-gene trimming.

The J segment lost 3 bases and the V segment lost 4 bases, leaving 7 bases of the junction unmatched. The CDR3 extends over 15 amino acids. The germline V gene encodes CDR1 MNHEY and CDR2 SMNVEV (reference sequence). Primers included in the PCR were 60 Vbeta and 13 Jbeta primers. Sequencing was performed with immunoSEQ multiplex PCR; in TCRdb, only in-frame clones are kept and a portion is missing. Of some 40,000 clones in the sample, over 70% are singletons; the top ten hold roughly 6.7%. This sequence originates from a man aged 25 to 40 in good health and CMV-seronegative. The chain carries TRBV27 and TRBJ2-7; 9 bases line up with TRBD1. Sequences were obtained from PBMCs. This CDR3 is CASSWTGTGSYEQYF. In nucleotides, the CDR3 is TGTGCCAGCAGTTGGACCGGGACAGGGAGCTACGAGCAGTACTTC.